This T cell receptor (beta chain) was recorded in a study of T cells in Graves' hyperthyroidism and ophthalmopathy. Whole-study results and caveats: Ophthalmopathy was distinguished from stable hyperthyroidism by 13 V-J signatures.

Amplified TCR beta CDR3 regions came from RNA transcripts. During a first-round RT-PCR of the TCR CDR3, the HTBI primer set was used. Each CDR3 protein gets one entry after TCRdb re-called the multiplex PCR reads with MiXCR. This sample has more than 550,000 distinct CDR3 sequences, with 15% to 20% found just once. On this clonotype itself: Its target is unknown.

The length of the CDR3 is 15 residues. The V and J ends lost 3 bases and 6 bases, in that order; junction bases with no gene match: 7. The J gene is TRBJ2-2, the V gene TRBV12-3 or TRBV12-4; 7 bases are a match to TRBD2. This receptor was identified in a man in his fifties or sixties with Graves' hyperthyroidism. The sample taken for sequencing was blood. The CDR3 DNA follows: TGTGCCAGCAGTTTTCGGCGGGGGTTGGCCGGGGAGCTGTTTTTT. Translated, it gives CASSFRRGLAGELFF.